This T cell receptor (beta chain) was recorded in a study of cytomegalovirus exposure and HLA in healthy donors. Whole-study findings and limits: Among the CMV-associated chains, three were confirmed in vitro as specific for CMV antigens. A later analysis reportedly identified an Asian-associated ancestry cluster as carrying fewer N-insertions than the approximately 670-donor mean. Most sequenced TCRs were rare (though some public TCRs occurred in many donors).

Turning to this clone: Its cognate antigen is unknown.

The PCR had 60 Vbeta and 13 Jbeta primers. Using immunoSEQ multiplex PCR, the repertoire was profiled, and TCRdb retains in-frame clones only, with some absent. The sample contains over 150,000 clones, roughly 80% of which appear only once. This TCR was recovered from a man aged 30 to 39 in good health and CMV-seropositive. Sequencing input: PBMCs.

The CDR3 region is CASSLEGGARPDRGYEQYF. As DNA, the CDR3 is TGTGCCAGCAGCTTAGAAGGGGGGGCCCGCCCGGACAGGGGCTACGAGCAGTACTTC. V gene TRBV7-9 combines with J gene TRBJ2-7; TRBD1 aligns across 9 bases. CDR1 is SEHNR, CDR2 FQNEAQ, per germline (reference sequence). CDR3 length equals 19 residues. V was clipped by 1 base and J by 3 bases; unmatched bases: 16.